One and the same sample provided the 22 T cell receptor beta chains below, sequenced in a study of blood T cells in healthy people across ages. The second PCR ran roughly 7 to 12 cycles with a sample-barcoded 5' primer and J-beta primers. From the 5' RACE reads, TCRdb called clonotypes with MiXCR, one entry per CDR3 protein. Here the sample spans around 1,000,000 distinct CDR3 sequences, less than 25% being singletons. These data also featured in a second study, about T cells of mothers and their children.

The sequencing sample was made of blood. The source is a girl aged 2 to 10 in good health.

This sequence joins TRBV7-6 and TRBJ1-3; 7 bases agree with TRBD1. Trimming at V came to 5 bases and at J to 8 bases, leaving 12 bases not matched to a gene. This CDR3 region has 15 residues. Germline V CDR1 and CDR2: SGHVS, FNYEAQ. The CDR3 here is CASSPLTGKIDTIYF. CDR3 nucleotides: TGTGCCAGCAGCCCATTGACAGGGAAAATCGACACCATATATTTT.

This clonotype has only a few counts. The chain combines TRBV5-1 with TRBJ2-5; TRBD2 matches 9 bases. Judging by the DNA end, TRBJ2-7 fits better; the J call may be wrong. Per the germline V gene, CDR1 is SGHRS and CDR2 is YFSETQ. The CDR3 has 14 residues. The CDR3 coding sequence is TGCGCCAGCAGCTTGATAGCGGGAGTCTACGAGCAGTACTTC. It specifies CASSLIAGVYEQYF.

In its sample, this clonotype was seen a few times. The V gene is TRBV28, the J gene TRBJ2-2; TRBD2 is a possible D gene (5 bases). The CDR3 consists of 16 residues. Deletions cut 6 bases from V and 4 bases from J, with 18 bases between. The V gene's germline CDR1 is MDHEN and CDR2 SYDVKM. The CDR3 nucleotides are TGTGCCAGCAGCCCTGCGGGCTCTTACTCCACCGGGGAGCTGTTTTTT. Protein: CASSPAGSYSTGELFF. The variable domain in full, completed from reference TRBV28 and TRBJ2-2, reads DVKVTQSSRYLVKRTGEKVFLECVQDMDHENMFWYRQDPGLGLRLIYFSYDVKMKEKGDIPEGYSVSREKKERFSLILESASTNQTSMYLCASSPAGSYSTGELFFGEGSRLTVL.

This rearrangement joins TRBV6-2 or TRBV6-3 to TRBJ2-5; a possible D gene is TRBD2 (6 bases). The CDR3 length is 13 residues. Trimming took off 11 bases at V and 5 bases at J, with 18 bases between the two ends. Germline V gene sequence: CDR1 MNHEY, CDR2 SVGEGT. CDR3 in amino acids: CAVNVGGEETQYF. The CDR3, as DNA: TGTGCCGTCAACGTGGGCGGGGAGGAGACCCAGTACTTC.

The genes are TRBV10-3 and TRBJ2-7, with 11 bases matching TRBD1. Unmatched junction bases numbered 6, after V lost 10 bases and J lost 4 bases. Germline V gene data show CDR1 as ENHRY and CDR2 as SYGVKD. The CDR3 is 13 residues long. CDR3 nucleotide sequence: TGTGCCACCGGTGGACAGGGGGCTTACGAGCAGTACTTC. Translating gives CATGGQGAYEQYF.

The rearrangement links TRBV28 to TRBJ1-2; D perhaps matches TRBD1 (5 bases). V dropped 6 bases and J dropped 4 bases, with 15 bases sitting between them. Germline V gene sequence: CDR1 MDHEN, CDR2 SYDVKM. The CDR3 runs 14 residues. This CDR3 reads CASSLTGGIYGYTF. CDR3 coding DNA: TGTGCCAGCAGCCTCACCGGGGGGATCTATGGCTACACCTTC.

The chain is built from TRBV12-3 or TRBV12-4 and TRBJ2-5; 7 bases agree with TRBD2. CDR3 size: 19 residues. V lost 3 bases to trimming and J lost 1 base; unmatched junction nucleotides: 17. The CDR3 DNA reads as TGTGCCAGCAGTTTCCCCAAGCGGGGTCGGGGGACGGTCCAAGAGACCCAGTACTTC. Its translation: CASSFPKRGRGTVQETQYF.

This chain links TRBV28 with TRBJ2-5, with 7 positions matching TRBD2. The CDR3 covers 16 residues. V lost 4 bases to trimming and J lost 2 bases; unmatched junction nucleotides: 10. CDR1 MDHEN and CDR2 SYDVKM come from the germline V gene. The CDR3 nucleotides read TGTGCCAGCAGTTCTGACCTATCTAGCGGACAAGAGACCCAGTACTTC. Its translation: CASSSDLSSGQETQYF.

This clonotype was found a few times. This chain joins TRBV27 and TRBJ2-5; 7 positions agree with TRBD2. J gave up 6 bases and V 3 bases, and 4 bases lay outside the gene matches. CDR1 is MNHEY, CDR2 SMNVEV, per germline (reference sequence). The length of the CDR3 is 13 residues. CDR3 sequence reads: CASSLAGVQTQYF. The CDR3 DNA sequence: TGTGCCAGCAGTTTGGCGGGAGTACAGACCCAGTACTTC.

The chain links TRBV6-5 to TRBJ1-2; a weak D match, TRBD1 (5 bases). CDR3 length: 13 residues. In germline, CDR1 is MNHEY, CDR2 SVGAGI. V lost 5 bases to trimming and J lost 6 bases, with 13 bases between them. CDR3 region: CASSARAGNGYTF. The CDR3 nucleotides read TGTGCCAGCAGTGCTCGGGCAGGGAATGGCTACACCTTC.

This clonotype occurred a few times. This chain links TRBV7-9 with TRBJ2-1, with D maybe TRBD1 (5 bases). V was trimmed by 8 bases and J by 5 bases, leaving 22 bases between them. This CDR3 is 16 amino acids long. Germline-derived CDR1 and CDR2 are SEHNR and FQNEAQ (reference sequence). The CDR3 here is CASHSPWGYSNNEQFF. The CDR3 bases are TGTGCCAGCCACAGCCCGTGGGGCTATTCCAACAATGAGCAGTTCTTC.

The sample holds a few counts of this clonotype. The chain combines TRBV7-2 with TRBJ2-3; D is uncertain. The germline V and J ends were trimmed by 4 bases and 0 bases, with 5 bases remaining between them. CDR3 length equals 13 residues. CDR1 and CDR2 from the germline V gene are SGHTA and FQGNSA. Here the CDR3 reads CASSYPSTDTQYF. In nucleotides, the CDR3 is TGTGCCAGCAGCTACCCTAGCACAGATACGCAGTATTTT.

The V and J genes are TRBV6-6 and TRBJ2-3, with 10 bases lining up with TRBD2. V gave up 4 bases and J gave up 3 bases; unmatched junction bases: 4. The CDR3 is made up of 15 amino acids. Germline V gives CDR1 MNHNY, CDR2 SVGAGI (reference sequence). CDR3 DNA: TGTGCCAGCAGTTCTAAGCGGGGGGGAACAGATACGCAGTATTTT. The encoded protein is CASSSKRGGTDTQYF.

A note on this clonotype: One end of the junction is discordant with germline, which a read error may explain. The chain has TRBV12-3 or TRBV12-4 and TRBJ1-1; unclear D gene. The CDR3 is 13 residues long. The DNA of the CDR3 is TGTGCCAGCAGTTTAGGGGTGAACACTGGAGCTTTCTTT. Amino acids: CASSLGVNTGAFF.

This clonotype was seen a few times. The J gene is TRBJ1-2, the V gene TRBV6-2 or TRBV6-3; no reliable D call. The CDR3 has 13 amino acids. Germline CDR1 is MNHEY and CDR2 is SVGEGT. V lost 6 bases to trimming and J lost 0 bases, with 8 bases between them. The CDR3 region is CASREDPNYGYTF. For the CDR3, the DNA is TGTGCCAGCAGGGAAGATCCTAACTATGGCTACACCTTC.

This chain links TRBV25-1 with TRBJ1-1; 9 bases are shared with TRBD1. Germline CDR1 and CDR2: MGHDK and SYGVNS. CDR3 length: 13 residues. V lost 7 bases, J lost 4 bases, and 4 bases stayed unmatched. The DNA of the CDR3 is TGTGCCAGCACTGACAGGGGGATCACTGAAGCTTTCTTT. This encodes CASTDRGITEAFF. The variable domain in full, completed from reference TRBV25-1 and TRBJ1-1, reads EADIYQTPRYLVIGTGKKITLECSQTMGHDKMYWYQQDPGMELHLIHYSYGVNSTEKGDLSSESTVSRIRTEHFPLTLESARPSHTSQYLCASTDRGITEAFFGQGTRLTVV.

The chain recombines TRBV2 with TRBJ1-6; TRBD1 might be the D (5 bases). Germline V gives CDR1 SNHLY, CDR2 FYNNEI. This CDR3 is 14 amino acids long. Trimming stripped 3 bases from V and 11 bases from J, with 14 bases between. CDR3: CASSDRQLGAPLHF. CDR3 DNA: TGTGCCAGCAGTGATAGACAGCTAGGAGCACCCCTCCACTTT.

The V and J genes are TRBV7-2 and TRBJ2-5; D gene uncertain. The J call may be mistaken, given a closer DNA end match to TRBJ2-1. From germline, CDR1 is SGHTA and CDR2 FQGNSA. The CDR3 loop spans 12 amino acids. CDR3 protein: CASSHLINEQFF. The CDR3 DNA sequence: TGTGCCAGCAGCCACCTCATCAATGAGCAGTTCTTC.

The J gene is TRBJ1-2, the V gene TRBV4-2; no definite D call. The CDR3 covers 15 residues. The V end lost 2 bases, the J end lost 1 base, and 11 bases lay between the germline ends. From germline, CDR1 is LGHNA and CDR2 YNFKEQ. For the CDR3, the DNA is TGTGCCAGCAGCCAAAGCCGGGCCGATAACTATGGCTACACCTTC. The encoded protein is CASSQSRADNYGYTF.

This clonotype showed up just a few times. The J gene is TRBJ2-3, the V gene TRBV6-5; D remains ambiguous. The CDR3 extends over 15 amino acids. CDR1 and CDR2 (germline): MNHEY, SVGAGI. Trimming left V 2 bases short and J 2 bases short, with 11 bases between. CDR3 DNA sequence: TGTGCCAGCAGTTACGGCAGATCCTACACAGATACGCAGTATTTT. It yields the protein CASSYGRSYTDTQYF.

This clonotype was counted between two and nine times. This chain connects TRBV20-1 to TRBJ2-5; unclear D gene. The V and J ends lost 5 bases and 2 bases respectively, with 15 bases between them. This CDR3 spans 14 amino acids. The germline V gene encodes CDR1 DFQATT and CDR2 SNEGSKA (reference sequence). The chain's CDR3 is CSAPELVEQETQYF. The CDR3 DNA follows: TGCAGTGCTCCCGAGCTAGTCGAGCAAGAGACCCAGTACTTC.

To note about this clonotype: The junction and the germline gene differ at one end; a read error may be behind it. The chain's CDR3 is CASEVRGGHEEYF. The DNA for the CDR3 is TGTGCCAGCGAAGTCAGGGGCGGCCACGAGGAGTACTTC. The rearrangement uses TRBV6-2 or TRBV6-3 and TRBJ2-7; a weak D match, TRBD1 (6 bases). Germline V gene lookup returns CDR1 MNHEY and CDR2 SVGEGT. The length of the CDR3 is 13 residues.